Given below is one TCR beta chain in context. The antigen is not known. The data were produced by immunoSEQ multiplex PCR, yet TCRdb's version contains in-frame clones alone and is incomplete. The sample yields more than 110,000 clones, 65% to 85% seen once. The sample is drawn from a study of cytotoxic CD8 clonotypes in ibrutinib-treated CLL. Study-level findings and limits: Sampling times differed between sustained-remission and progressing patients.

Germline V gene sequence: CDR1 LNHDA, CDR2 SQIVND (reference sequence). The CDR3 has 16 amino acids. J lost 8 bases, V lost 3 bases, and 10 bases had no gene match. This TCR was sampled from a human donor with chronic lymphocytic leukemia. Material: PBMCs, obtained after 36 months of ibrutinib treatment. This chain joins TRBV19 and TRBJ2-1; the match to TRBD2 covers 10 bases. CDR3 nucleotide sequence: TGTGCCAGTAGTATCGCTAGCGGGGGACCCTTCTATGAGCAGTTCTTC. Residues: CASSIASGGPFYEQFF.